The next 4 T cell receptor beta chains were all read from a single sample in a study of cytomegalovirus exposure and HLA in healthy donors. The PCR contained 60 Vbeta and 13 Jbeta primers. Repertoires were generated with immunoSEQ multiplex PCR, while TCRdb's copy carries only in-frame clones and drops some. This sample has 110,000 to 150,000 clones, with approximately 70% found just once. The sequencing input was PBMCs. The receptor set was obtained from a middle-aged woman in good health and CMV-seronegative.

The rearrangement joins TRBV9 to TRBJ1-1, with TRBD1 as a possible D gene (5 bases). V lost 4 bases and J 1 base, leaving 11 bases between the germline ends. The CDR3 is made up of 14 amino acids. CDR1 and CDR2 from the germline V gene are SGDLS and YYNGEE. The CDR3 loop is CASSPNTGNTEAFF. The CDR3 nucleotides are TGTGCCAGCAGCCCTAATACAGGGAACACTGAAGCTTTCTTT.

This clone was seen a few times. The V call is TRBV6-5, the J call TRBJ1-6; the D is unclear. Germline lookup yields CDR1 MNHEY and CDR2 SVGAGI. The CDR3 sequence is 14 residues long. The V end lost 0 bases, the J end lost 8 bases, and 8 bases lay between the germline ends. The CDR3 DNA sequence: TGTGCCAGCAGTTACTCGGGAGAGTATTCACCCCTCCACTTT. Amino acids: CASSYSGEYSPLHF.

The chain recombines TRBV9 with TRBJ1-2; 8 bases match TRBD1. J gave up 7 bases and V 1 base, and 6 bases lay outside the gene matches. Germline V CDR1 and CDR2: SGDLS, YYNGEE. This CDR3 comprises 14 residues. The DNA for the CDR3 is TGTGCCAGCAGCGTATCGGGACAGGAAATTGGCTACACCTTC. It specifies CASSVSGQEIGYTF.

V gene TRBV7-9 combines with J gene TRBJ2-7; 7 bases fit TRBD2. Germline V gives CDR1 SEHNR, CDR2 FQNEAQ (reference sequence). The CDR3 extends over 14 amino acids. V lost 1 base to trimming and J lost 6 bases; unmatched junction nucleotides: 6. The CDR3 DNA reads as TGTGCCAGCAGCTTAGGGGGCGGGGGATCCGAGCAGTACGTC. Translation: CASSLGGGGSEQYV.